This entry lists 9 T cell receptor beta chains sequenced from one sample in a study of blood T cell repertoires in COVID-19. The table came from immunoSEQ multiplex PCR; TCRdb's copy has only in-frame clones and leaves some out. Of about 130,000 clones listed, 75% to 90% were seen once; the top ten hold roughly 2.2%. Sequenced material: PBMCs or T cells enriched from blood (not recorded which). The receptors originated from a woman between 45 and 60 years old who had recovered from COVID-19.

This chain's CDR3 is CASSGGQSYEQYF. DNA of the CDR3: TGTGCCAGCTCCGGGGGACAGTCCTACGAGCAGTACTTC. The J gene is TRBJ2-7, the V gene TRBV7-9; tentative D call: TRBD1 (7 bases). Germline lookup yields CDR1 SEHNR and CDR2 FQNEAQ (reference sequence). Between the trimmed V and J ends, which lost 8 bases and 1 base, there was a span of 12 bases. The CDR3 covers 13 residues.

The DNA of the CDR3 is TGCGCCAGCAGCTTGGATAGCGGGGGGGCCGGAGATACGCAGTATTTT. Its translation is CASSLDSGGAGDTQYF. The rearrangement uses TRBV5-1 and TRBJ2-3; 11 nucleotides agree with TRBD2. This CDR3 comprises 16 residues. The germline CDR1 and CDR2 sequences are SGHRS and YFSETQ. Losses at the gene ends were 0 bases for V and 5 bases for J; bases not matched to a gene: 5.

The chain links TRBV4-3 to TRBJ2-7; TRBD2 might be the D (5 bases). Trimming took 1 base from V and 2 from J, leaving 12 bases between them. Germline-derived CDR1 and CDR2 are LGHNA and YSLEER. This CDR3 is built from 15 residues. CDR3 sequence: CASSQVHRGPYEQYF. For the CDR3, the DNA is TGCGCCAGCAGCCAAGTTCACAGAGGGCCCTACGAGCAGTACTTC.

V is TRBV5-4 and J is TRBJ1-2; D might be TRBD1 (6 bases). Germline CDR1 is SGHNT and CDR2 is YYREEE (reference sequence). Trimming stripped 2 bases from V and 7 bases from J, with 15 bases between. The CDR3 has 14 amino acids. Here the CDR3 reads CASSFPSQGLGYTF. The CDR3 nucleotides are TGTGCCAGCAGCTTTCCCAGTCAGGGGCTTGGCTACACCTTC.

V gene TRBV11-2 combines with J gene TRBJ2-7; 8 nucleotides line up with TRBD1. This CDR3 is 13 amino acids long. The germline V gene has CDR1 SGHAT and CDR2 FQNNGV. V lost 1 base and J lost 6; bases outside the gene matches: 2. The CDR3 DNA sequence: TGTGCCAGCAGCTTAGGGACAGGGACCGAGCAGTACTTC. Amino acids: CASSLGTGTEQYF.

The rearrangement links TRBV7-9 to TRBJ1-5; D is undetermined. The CDR3 extends over 14 amino acids. Germline CDR1 SEHNR, CDR2 FQNEAQ (reference sequence). Trimming took off 1 base at V and 0 bases at J, with 4 bases between the two ends. The CDR3 region has the DNA TGTGCCAGCAGCTTAGACAATAGCAATCAGCCCCAGCATTTT. It specifies CASSLDNSNQPQHF. Looking up the rest from reference TRBV7-9 and TRBJ1-5 gives the full variable domain: DTGVSQNPRHKITKRGQNVTFRCDPISEHNRLYWYRQTLGQGPEFLTYFQNEAQLEKSRLLSDRFSAERPKGSFSTLEIQRTEQGDSAMYLCASSLDNSNQPQHFGDGTRLSIL.

This chain joins TRBV2 and TRBJ2-1, with 8 bases matching TRBD1. The CDR3 loop spans 15 amino acids. J gave up 4 bases and V 4 bases, and 6 bases lay outside the gene matches. Germline assignment: CDR1 SNHLY and CDR2 FYNNEI. The CDR3 loop reads CASSASGTGYNEQFF. CDR3 DNA: TGTGCCAGCAGTGCGTCCGGGACAGGATACAATGAGCAGTTCTTC.

The chain couples TRBV10-1 to TRBJ2-4; 8 bases are a match to TRBD1. V shed 6 bases, J shed 0 bases, and the junction held 7 bases outside the gene matches. The CDR3 consists of 16 residues. The germline CDR1 and CDR2 sequences are WNHNN and SYGVQD (reference sequence). CDR3 residues: CASSWTGRLAKNIQYF. In DNA form, the CDR3 reads TGCGCCAGCAGCTGGACAGGGCGGTTAGCCAAAAACATTCAGTACTTC.

The J gene is TRBJ1-5, the V gene TRBV7-8, with 8 nucleotides matching TRBD1. This CDR3 is built from 17 residues. Germline CDR1 reads SGHVS; CDR2 reads FQNEAQ. Trimming took 1 base from V and 5 from J; bases not matched to a gene: 10. The CDR3 sequence: CASSLVSRGRGHQPQHF. CDR3 sequence (DNA): TGTGCCAGCAGCTTAGTGTCCCGGGGCAGGGGGCATCAGCCCCAGCATTTT.